These 10 T cell receptor beta chains came from one sample sequenced in a study of cytomegalovirus exposure and HLA in healthy donors. PCR employed 60 Vbeta and 13 Jbeta primers. The table came from immunoSEQ multiplex PCR; TCRdb's copy has only in-frame clones and leaves some out. This table holds roughly 150,000 clones, around 79% found once. The sequenced material came from PBMCs. The receptors come from a man aged 25 to 40 in good health and CMV-seropositive.

This chain links TRBV7-8 with TRBJ1-5; the D gene is possibly TRBD1 (6 bases). This CDR3 has 16 residues. Germline assignment: CDR1 SGHVS and CDR2 FQNEAQ. Deletions cut 5 bases from V and 2 bases from J, with 16 bases between. CDR3 sequence (DNA): TGTGCCAGCAGCCAAGGGGCACAGGGAGGCAATCAGCCCCAGCATTTT. Translating gives CASSQGAQGGNQPQHF.

The chain employs TRBV5-5 and TRBJ2-7, with 14 bases matching TRBD2. Germline CDR1 is SGHKS and CDR2 is YYEKEE (reference sequence). The CDR3 length is 16 residues. Germline trimming cut 3 bases from V and 4 bases from J; bases unmatched to any gene: 6. This CDR3 is CASSWGLAGVWYEQYF. Here the CDR3 DNA reads TGTGCCAGCAGCTGGGGACTAGCGGGAGTTTGGTACGAGCAGTACTTC.

The rearrangement joins TRBV18 to TRBJ2-7; 11 nucleotides align to TRBD1. This CDR3 is built from 15 residues. V shed 0 bases and J 2 bases; nucleotides not matched to a gene: 0. CDR1 KGHSH and CDR2 LQKENI come from the germline V gene. CDR3 coding DNA: TGTGCCAGCTCACCACCGGGACAGGGGGCCTACGAGCAGTACTTC. Translating it yields CASSPPGQGAYEQYF.

This chain connects TRBV5-4 to TRBJ1-2; TRBD1 matches at 8 bases. After removal of 4 bases from V and 7 bases from J, the junction contained 6 bases not matched to a gene. CDR3 size: 13 residues. CDR1 and CDR2 from the germline V gene are SGHNT and YYREEE (reference sequence). The CDR3 DNA reads as TGTGCCAGCAGCCTGGACAGGGCAGGTGGCTACACCTTC. This gives the protein CASSLDRAGGYTF. Full variable domain (missing parts from reference TRBV5-4 and TRBJ1-2): ETGVTQSPTHLIKTRGQQVTLRCSSQSGHNTVSWYQQALGQGPQFIFQYYREEENGRGNFPPRFSGLQFPNYSSELNVNALELDDSALYLCASSLDRAGGYTFGSGTRLTVV.

The rearrangement links TRBV19 to TRBJ2-7; 8 bases align to TRBD2. The CDR3 is 17 residues long. J lost 2 bases, V lost 5 bases, and 14 bases had no gene match. Germline lookup yields CDR1 LNHDA and CDR2 SQIVND (reference sequence). CDR3: CASSPISGDGQTYEQYF. The CDR3 DNA is TGTGCCAGTAGTCCCATTAGCGGGGACGGGCAAACCTACGAGCAGTACTTC.

This clone was observed a single time. The chain employs TRBV11-3 and TRBJ1-1; 9 bases align to TRBD1. The CDR3 has 13 residues. CDR1 SGHNT and CDR2 YENEEA come from the germline V gene. Losses at the gene ends were 5 bases for V and 5 bases for J; bases not matched to a gene: 3. CDR3 residues: CASSIGTGTEAFF. The CDR3 bases are TGTGCCAGCAGCATCGGGACAGGGACTGAAGCTTTCTTT.

With regard to this clone: This CDR3 is also generated by other DNA sequences in the sample. The chain is built from TRBV9 and TRBJ2-3, with TRBD2 matching over 8 bases. There are 15 residues in the CDR3. V gave up 0 bases and J gave up 5 bases; unmatched junction bases: 5. CDR1 SGDLS and CDR2 YYNGEE come from the germline V gene. The CDR3 loop reads CASSVGAGGGDTQYF. As DNA, the CDR3 is TGTGCCAGCAGCGTAGGGGCGGGGGGCGGAGATACGCAGTATTTT.

V gene TRBV30 combines with J gene TRBJ2-2, with 9 nucleotides matching TRBD1. Per the germline V gene, CDR1 is GTSNPN and CDR2 is SVGIG (reference sequence). The CDR3 totals 14 residues. Unmatched junction bases numbered 7, after V lost 5 bases and J lost 6 bases. CDR3: CAWGEGQGAGELFF. CDR3 nucleotides: TGTGCCTGGGGCGAGGGACAGGGTGCCGGGGAGCTGTTTTTT.

The rearrangement joins TRBV7-9 to TRBJ1-2, with D hard to call. From germline, CDR1 is SEHNR and CDR2 FQNEAQ (reference sequence). The CDR3 contains 15 residues. Trimming cost V 1 base and J 4 bases, with 13 bases left between them. The chain's CDR3 is CASSLGKSVSYGYTF. For the CDR3, the DNA is TGTGCCAGCAGCTTAGGCAAGTCGGTTAGCTATGGCTACACCTTC.

The sample holds one count of this clone. The chain uses TRBV29-1 and TRBJ2-7; TRBD2 matches 14 bases. Germline values: CDR1 SQVTM, CDR2 ANQGSEA. Trimming at V came to 5 bases and at J to 6 bases, leaving 6 bases not matched to a gene. This CDR3 is built from 14 residues. The CDR3, as DNA: TGCAGCGTTCATCCGACTAGCGGGGGGGGCGAGCAGTACTTC. Protein: CSVHPTSGGGEQYF.